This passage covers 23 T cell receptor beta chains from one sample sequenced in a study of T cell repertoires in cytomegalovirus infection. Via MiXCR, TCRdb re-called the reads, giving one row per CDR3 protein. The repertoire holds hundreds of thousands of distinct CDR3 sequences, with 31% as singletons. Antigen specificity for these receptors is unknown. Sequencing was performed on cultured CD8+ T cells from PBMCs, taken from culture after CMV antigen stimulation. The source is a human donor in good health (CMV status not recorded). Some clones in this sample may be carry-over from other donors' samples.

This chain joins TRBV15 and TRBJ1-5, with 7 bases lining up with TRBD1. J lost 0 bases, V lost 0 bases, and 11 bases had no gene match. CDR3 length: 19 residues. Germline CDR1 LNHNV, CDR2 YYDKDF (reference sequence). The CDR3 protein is CATSRDPPTGEHSNQPQHF. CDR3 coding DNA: TGTGCCACCAGCAGAGATCCTCCTACAGGGGAGCATAGCAATCAGCCCCAGCATTTT.

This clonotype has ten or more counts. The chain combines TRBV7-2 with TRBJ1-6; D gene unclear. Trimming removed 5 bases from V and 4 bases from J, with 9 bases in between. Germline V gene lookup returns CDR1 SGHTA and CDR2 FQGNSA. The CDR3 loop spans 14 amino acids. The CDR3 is CASSPGAYNSPLHF. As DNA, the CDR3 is TGTGCCAGCAGCCCAGGAGCTTATAATTCACCCCTCCACTTT.

CDR3 nucleotides: TGTGCCAGTAGTATACGGTTCAATCCGGACTATGGCTACACCTTC. Translation gives CASSIRFNPDYGYTF. V usage is TRBV19 and J usage is TRBJ1-2; D remains unclear. Germline values: CDR1 LNHDA, CDR2 SQIVND (reference sequence). Trimming took off 2 bases at V and 3 bases at J, with 13 bases between the two ends. This CDR3 is built from 15 residues.

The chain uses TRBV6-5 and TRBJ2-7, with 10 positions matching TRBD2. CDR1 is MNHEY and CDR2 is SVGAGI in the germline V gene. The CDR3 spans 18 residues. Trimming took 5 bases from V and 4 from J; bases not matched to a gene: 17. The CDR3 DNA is TGTGCCAGCAGTCCTAATCCCTGGACTAGCGGTTCCACTTACGAGCAGTACGTC. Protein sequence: CASSPNPWTSGSTYEQYV.

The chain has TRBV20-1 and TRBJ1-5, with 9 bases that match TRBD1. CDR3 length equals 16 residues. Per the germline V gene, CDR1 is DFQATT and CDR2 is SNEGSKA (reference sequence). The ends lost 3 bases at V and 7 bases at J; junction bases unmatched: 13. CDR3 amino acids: CSARPGTGLSRQPQHF. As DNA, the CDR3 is TGCAGTGCTAGGCCCGGGACAGGGCTTTCAAGGCAGCCCCAGCATTTT.

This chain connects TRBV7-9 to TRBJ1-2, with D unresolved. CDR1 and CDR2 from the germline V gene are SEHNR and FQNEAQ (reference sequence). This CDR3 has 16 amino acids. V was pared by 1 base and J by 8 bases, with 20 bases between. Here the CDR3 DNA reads TGTGCCAGCAGCTTAGGGAGTTCGGGAGCCCGAGGAGGCTACACCTTC. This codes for CASSLGSSGARGGYTF.

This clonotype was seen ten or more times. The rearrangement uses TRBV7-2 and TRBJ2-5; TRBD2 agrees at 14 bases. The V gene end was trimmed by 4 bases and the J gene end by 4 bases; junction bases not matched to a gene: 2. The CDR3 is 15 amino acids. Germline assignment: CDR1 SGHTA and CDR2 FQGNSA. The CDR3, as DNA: TGTGCCAGCAGCTCGACTAGCGGGGGGGCAGAGACCCAGTACTTC. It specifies CASSSTSGGAETQYF.

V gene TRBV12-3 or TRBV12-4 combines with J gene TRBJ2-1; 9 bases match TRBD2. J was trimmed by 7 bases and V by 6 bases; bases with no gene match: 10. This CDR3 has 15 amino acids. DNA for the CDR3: TGTGCCAGCAGCCTCGGGACTAGCACTTCAAATGAGCAGTTCTTC. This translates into CASSLGTSTSNEQFF.

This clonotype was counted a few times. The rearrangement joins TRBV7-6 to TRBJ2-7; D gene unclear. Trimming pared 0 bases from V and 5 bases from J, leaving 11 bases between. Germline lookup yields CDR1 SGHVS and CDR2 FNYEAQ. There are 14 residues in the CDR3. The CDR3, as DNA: TGTGCCAGCAGCTTAGCGGGTTACACCCACGAGCAGTACTTC. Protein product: CASSLAGYTHEQYF.

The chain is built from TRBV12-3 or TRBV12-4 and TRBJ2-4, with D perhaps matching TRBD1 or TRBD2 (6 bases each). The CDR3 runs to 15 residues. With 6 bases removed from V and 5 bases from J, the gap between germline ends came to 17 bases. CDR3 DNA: TGTGCCAGCAGCCTGAGGGGGGAGGTGGAAAACATTCAGTACTTC. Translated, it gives CASSLRGEVENIQYF.

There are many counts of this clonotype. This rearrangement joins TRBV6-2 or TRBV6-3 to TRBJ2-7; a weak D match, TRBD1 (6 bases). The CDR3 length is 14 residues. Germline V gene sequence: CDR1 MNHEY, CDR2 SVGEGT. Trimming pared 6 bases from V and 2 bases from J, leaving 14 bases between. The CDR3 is CASRKTQGPYEQYV. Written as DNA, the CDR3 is TGTGCCAGCAGGAAAACACAGGGACCCTACGAGCAGTACGTC.

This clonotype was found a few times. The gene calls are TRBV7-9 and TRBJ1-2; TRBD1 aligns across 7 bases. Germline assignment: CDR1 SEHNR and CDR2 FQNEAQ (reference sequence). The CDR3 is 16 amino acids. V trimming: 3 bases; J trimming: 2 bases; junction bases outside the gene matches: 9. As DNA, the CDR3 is TGTGCCAGCAGCTTGGTAAAGGGACAGCCCAACTATGGCTACACCTTC. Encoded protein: CASSLVKGQPNYGYTF.

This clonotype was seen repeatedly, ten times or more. CDR3 nucleotides: TGTGCCAGCAGTTTAGGACCCAATACTGAGCAGTACTTC. This codes for CASSLGPNTEQYF. The J gene is TRBJ2-7, the V gene TRBV12-3 or TRBV12-4; unclear D gene. Deletions cut 1 base from V and 7 bases from J, with 11 bases between. The CDR3 sequence is 13 residues long.

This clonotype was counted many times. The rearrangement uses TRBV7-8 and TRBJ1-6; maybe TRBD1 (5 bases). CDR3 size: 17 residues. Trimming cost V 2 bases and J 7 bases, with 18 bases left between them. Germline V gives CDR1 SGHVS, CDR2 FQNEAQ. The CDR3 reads CASSLYRQGPANSPLHF. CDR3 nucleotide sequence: TGTGCCAGCAGCTTATACCGTCAGGGCCCTGCCAATTCACCCCTCCACTTT.

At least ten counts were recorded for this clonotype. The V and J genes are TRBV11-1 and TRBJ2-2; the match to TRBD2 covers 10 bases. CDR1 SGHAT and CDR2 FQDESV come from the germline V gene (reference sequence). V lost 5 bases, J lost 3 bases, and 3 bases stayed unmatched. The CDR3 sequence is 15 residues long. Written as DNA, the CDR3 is TGTGCCAGCAGCGAAACTAGCGGGGACACCGGGGAGCTGTTTTTT. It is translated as CASSETSGDTGELFF.

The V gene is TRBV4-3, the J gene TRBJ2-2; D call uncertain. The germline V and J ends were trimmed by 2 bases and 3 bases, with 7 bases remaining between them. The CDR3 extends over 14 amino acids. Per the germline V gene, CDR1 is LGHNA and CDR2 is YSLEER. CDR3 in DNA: TGCGCCAGCAGCCAACTTGGGGACACCGGGGAGCTGTTTTTT. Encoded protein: CASSQLGDTGELFF.

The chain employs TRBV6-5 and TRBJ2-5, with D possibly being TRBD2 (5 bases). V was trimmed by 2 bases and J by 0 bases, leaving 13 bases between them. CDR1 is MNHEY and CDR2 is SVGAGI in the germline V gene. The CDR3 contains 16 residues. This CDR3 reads CASSYGIAGNQETQYF. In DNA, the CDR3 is TGTGCCAGCAGTTACGGTATTGCCGGGAACCAAGAGACCCAGTACTTC.

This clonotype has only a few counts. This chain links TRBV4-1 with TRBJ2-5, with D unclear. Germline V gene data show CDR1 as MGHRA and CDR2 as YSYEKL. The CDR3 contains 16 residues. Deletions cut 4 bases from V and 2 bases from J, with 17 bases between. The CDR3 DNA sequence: TGCGCCAGCAGCCTCCTTTCGACCCGTCTTCAAGAGACCCAGTACTTC. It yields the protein CASSLLSTRLQETQYF.

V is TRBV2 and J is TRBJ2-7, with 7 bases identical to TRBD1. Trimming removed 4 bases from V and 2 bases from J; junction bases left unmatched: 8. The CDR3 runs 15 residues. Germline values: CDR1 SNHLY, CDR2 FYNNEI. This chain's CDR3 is CASSVRDSNTYEQYF. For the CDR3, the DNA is TGTGCCAGCAGTGTCCGGGACAGCAACACCTACGAGCAGTACTTC.

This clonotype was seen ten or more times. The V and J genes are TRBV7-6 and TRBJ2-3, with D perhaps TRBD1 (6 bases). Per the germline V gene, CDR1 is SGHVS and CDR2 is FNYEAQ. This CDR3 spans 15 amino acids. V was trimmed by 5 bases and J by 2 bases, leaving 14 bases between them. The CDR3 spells CASSTQGSYTDTQYF. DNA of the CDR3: TGTGCCAGCAGCACCCAGGGGAGCTACACAGATACGCAGTATTTT.

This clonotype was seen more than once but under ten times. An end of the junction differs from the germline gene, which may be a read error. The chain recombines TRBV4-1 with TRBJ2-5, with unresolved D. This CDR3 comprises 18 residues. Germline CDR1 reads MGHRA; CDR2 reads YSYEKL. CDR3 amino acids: CASSQDPVRTPERETQYF. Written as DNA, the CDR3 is TGTGCCAGCAGCCAAGATCCAGTTAGAACGCCTGAAAGAGAGACCCAGTACTTC.

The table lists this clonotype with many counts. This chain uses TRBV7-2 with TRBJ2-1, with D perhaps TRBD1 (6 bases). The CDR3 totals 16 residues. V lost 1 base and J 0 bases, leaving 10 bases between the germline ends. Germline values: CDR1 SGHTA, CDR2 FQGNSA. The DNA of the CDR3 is TGTGCCAGCAGCTTAGGAGTACAGGGCTCCTACAATGAGCAGTTCTTC. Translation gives CASSLGVQGSYNEQFF.

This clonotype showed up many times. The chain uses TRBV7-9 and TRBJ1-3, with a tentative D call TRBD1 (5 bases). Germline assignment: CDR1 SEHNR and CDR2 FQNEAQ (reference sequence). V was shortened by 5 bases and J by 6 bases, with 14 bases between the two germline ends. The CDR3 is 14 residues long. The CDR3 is CASSPPREKNTIYF. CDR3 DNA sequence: TGTGCCAGCAGCCCCCCCAGGGAGAAAAACACCATATATTTT. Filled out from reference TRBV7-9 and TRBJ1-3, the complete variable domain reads DTGVSQNPRHKITKRGQNVTFRCDPISEHNRLYWYRQTLGQGPEFLTYFQNEAQLEKSRLLSDRFSAERPKGSFSTLEIQRTEQGDSAMYLCASSPPREKNTIYFGEGSWLTVV.